These T cell receptor beta chains were read from a single sample in a study of blood T cell repertoires in COVID-19. Repertoires were generated with immunoSEQ multiplex PCR, while TCRdb's copy carries only in-frame clones and drops some. The table lists 200,000 to 300,000 clones, approximately 78% of them singletons. Sequencing used peripheral blood. Receptors originate from a woman aged 18 to 35 with acute or convalescent COVID-19. Each CDR3 is given with its conserved first and last residue. Fields, in order: D gene, clone size, CDR3 length, V gene, J gene, CDR3 DNA, CDR3 protein. A D gene is named only where the DNA matches it firmly. Clone size is shown for a subset of rows, as once, few, many or a class of expanded clone.

D gene: TRBD2
clone size: NA
CDR3 length: 16
V gene: TRBV7-2
J gene: TRBJ2-1
CDR3 DNA: TGTGCCAGCAGCTTAAGTTGGCTAGCGGGAGAGAATGAGCAGTTCTTC
CDR3 protein: CASSLSWLAGENEQFF

D gene: NA
clone size: NA
CDR3 length: 16
V gene: TRBV27
J gene: TRBJ1-2
CDR3 DNA: TGTGCCAGCAGTTCCCAAAGGGACAAAAATAACTATGGCTACACCTTC
CDR3 protein: CASSSQRDKNNYGYTF

D gene: TRBD1
clone size: once
CDR3 length: 14
V gene: TRBV19
J gene: TRBJ2-7
CDR3 DNA: TGTGCCAGTAGTATCACCGATCGACAGGGGGCCACGTACTTC
CDR3 protein: CASSITDRQGATYF

D gene: TRBD1
clone size: NA
CDR3 length: 12
V gene: TRBV6-5
J gene: TRBJ2-1
CDR3 DNA: TGTGCCAGCAGTTCACAGGGGAATGAGCAGTTCTTC
CDR3 protein: CASSSQGNEQFF

D gene: TRBD2
clone size: NA
CDR3 length: 17
V gene: TRBV4-2
J gene: TRBJ2-1
CDR3 DNA: TGTGCCAGCAGCCAAGGGGGACTAGCGGGATCCTACAATGAGCAGTTCTTC
CDR3 protein: CASSQGGLAGSYNEQFF

D gene: NA
clone size: NA
CDR3 length: 13
V gene: TRBV5-4
J gene: TRBJ2-7
CDR3 DNA: TGTGCCACCACCCGGGATGGTCCCTACGAGCAGTACTTC
CDR3 protein: CATTRDGPYEQYF

D gene: TRBD2
clone size: NA
CDR3 length: 20
V gene: TRBV6-9
J gene: TRBJ2-1
CDR3 DNA: TGTGCCAGCAGGGCAAGATACGGGACTAGCGGGAGGGCCATTATAAATGAGCAGTTCTTC
CDR3 protein: CASRARYGTSGRAIINEQFF

D gene: NA
clone size: once
CDR3 length: 13
V gene: TRBV21-1
J gene: TRBJ1-5
CDR3 DNA: TGTGCCAACAGGGGAGTAGCCTATCAGCCCCAGCATTTT
CDR3 protein: CANRGVAYQPQHF

D gene: NA
clone size: NA
CDR3 length: 17
V gene: TRBV4-3
J gene: TRBJ2-1
CDR3 DNA: TGCGCCAGCAGCCAAGATAGAAGCCCCGGGGTCGGGAATGAGCAGTTCTTC
CDR3 protein: CASSQDRSPGVGNEQFF

D gene: TRBD1
clone size: NA
CDR3 length: 18
V gene: TRBV4-3
J gene: TRBJ2-3
CDR3 DNA: TGCGCCAGCAGCCATAACAACAGGGGTGGGTTAGTTTCAGATACGCAGTATTTT
CDR3 protein: CASSHNNRGGLVSDTQYF

D gene: NA
clone size: NA
CDR3 length: 10
V gene: TRBV29-1
J gene: TRBJ1-1
CDR3 DNA: TGCAGCGCCGGGACACTGGGAGCTTTCTTT
CDR3 protein: CSAGTLGAFF

D gene: TRBD2
clone size: NA
CDR3 length: 14
V gene: TRBV2
J gene: TRBJ2-7
CDR3 DNA: TGTGCCAGCGAACGGGGGGACCGCGCCTACGAGCAGTACTTC
CDR3 protein: CASERGDRAYEQYF

D gene: TRBD2
clone size: NA
CDR3 length: 15
V gene: TRBV6-1
J gene: TRBJ2-7
CDR3 DNA: TGTGCCAGCAGTGAAGCGCGGGGGGGTTCCTACGAGCAGTACTTC
CDR3 protein: CASSEARGGSYEQYF

D gene: NA
clone size: NA
CDR3 length: 12
V gene: TRBV12-3/TRBV12-4
J gene: TRBJ2-7
CDR3 DNA: TGTGCCAGCACCCGGGACTTTTACGAGCAGTACTTC
CDR3 protein: CASTRDFYEQYF

D gene: NA
clone size: NA
CDR3 length: 13
V gene: TRBV12-3/TRBV12-4
J gene: TRBJ1-2
CDR3 DNA: TGTGCCAGCAGTTTGCGCGGTTTCGGTGACTACACCTTC
CDR3 protein: CASSLRGFGDYTF

D gene: NA
clone size: NA
CDR3 length: 18
V gene: TRBV6-4
J gene: TRBJ2-3
CDR3 DNA: TGTGCCAGCAGTGACTCATATAGGGGTAGCGGACTCACAGATACGCAGTATTTT
CDR3 protein: CASSDSYRGSGLTDTQYF

D gene: NA
clone size: few
CDR3 length: 15
V gene: TRBV7-2
J gene: TRBJ2-7
CDR3 DNA: TGTGCCAGCAGCTTAGATGGGACAAGAACCTACGAGCAGTACTTC
CDR3 protein: CASSLDGTRTYEQYF

D gene: NA
clone size: NA
CDR3 length: 14
V gene: TRBV6-1
J gene: TRBJ1-5
CDR3 DNA: TGTGCCAGCAGTGAGGGAGGGTGGGGACAGCCCCAGCATTTT
CDR3 protein: CASSEGGWGQPQHF

D gene: NA
clone size: few
CDR3 length: 12
V gene: TRBV6-5
J gene: TRBJ1-6
CDR3 DNA: TGTGCCAGCAGAATACAGAATTCACCCCTCCACTTT
CDR3 protein: CASRIQNSPLHF

D gene: NA
clone size: NA
CDR3 length: 13
V gene: TRBV4-2
J gene: TRBJ1-1
CDR3 DNA: TGTGCCAGCAGCCCGGGGGTATACACTGAAGCTTTCTTT
CDR3 protein: CASSPGVYTEAFF

D gene: NA
clone size: few
CDR3 length: 13
V gene: TRBV15
J gene: TRBJ2-2
CDR3 DNA: TGTGCCACCAGCAGAGAAAGACTAGGGGAGCTGTTTTTT
CDR3 protein: CATSRERLGELFF

D gene: TRBD1
clone size: NA
CDR3 length: 14
V gene: TRBV6-5
J gene: TRBJ1-6
CDR3 DNA: TGTGCCAGCAGTCCCGGGACAGGAAATTCACCCCTCCACTTT
CDR3 protein: CASSPGTGNSPLHF

D gene: NA
clone size: NA
CDR3 length: 16
V gene: TRBV7-3
J gene: TRBJ2-3
CDR3 DNA: TGTGCCAGCAGCCCTATGGTGGGAGCGAGCACAGATACGCAGTATTTT
CDR3 protein: CASSPMVGASTDTQYF

D gene: NA
clone size: NA
CDR3 length: 16
V gene: TRBV4-1
J gene: TRBJ1-2
CDR3 DNA: TGCGCCAGCAGCCAAGACTTCTCGGGTTTGGGCTATGGCTACACCTTC
CDR3 protein: CASSQDFSGLGYGYTF

D gene: TRBD1
clone size: NA
CDR3 length: 15
V gene: TRBV9
J gene: TRBJ1-1
CDR3 DNA: TGTGCCAGCAGCCCACAGACAGGGATGAACACTGAAGCTTTCTTT
CDR3 protein: CASSPQTGMNTEAFF

D gene: TRBD1
clone size: NA
CDR3 length: 17
V gene: TRBV10-3
J gene: TRBJ2-4
CDR3 DNA: TGTGCCATCAGTGTTAGCGGTCCCGACAGGGGGCGCGACATTCAGTACTTC
CDR3 protein: CAISVSGPDRGRDIQYF

D gene: TRBD2
clone size: NA
CDR3 length: 14
V gene: TRBV11-3
J gene: TRBJ2-1
CDR3 DNA: TGTGCCAGCAGCGCGCCGGGACTAGCGGGTGAGCAGTTCTTC
CDR3 protein: CASSAPGLAGEQFF

D gene: NA
clone size: NA
CDR3 length: 14
V gene: TRBV18
J gene: TRBJ1-2
CDR3 DNA: TGTGCCAGCTCCCCCGGGGGGGCCTTGTATGGCTACACCTTC
CDR3 protein: CASSPGGALYGYTF

D gene: NA
clone size: NA
CDR3 length: 13
V gene: TRBV11-2
J gene: TRBJ1-2
CDR3 DNA: TGTGCCAGCAGCTTCCAGGGGAACTATGGCTACACCTTC
CDR3 protein: CASSFQGNYGYTF

D gene: TRBD2
clone size: NA
CDR3 length: 17
V gene: TRBV5-4
J gene: TRBJ2-1
CDR3 DNA: TGTGCCAGCAGCGAAAGACTAGCGGGAGGGCCTTTAGGGAAGCAGTTCTTC
CDR3 protein: CASSERLAGGPLGKQFF

D gene: TRBD1
clone size: few
CDR3 length: 16
V gene: TRBV30
J gene: TRBJ2-1
CDR3 DNA: TGTGCCTGGAGTGGAATCTGGACAGGGGGTTTCAATGAGCAGTTCTTC
CDR3 protein: CAWSGIWTGGFNEQFF

D gene: NA
clone size: NA
CDR3 length: 12
V gene: TRBV3-1/TRBV3-2
J gene: TRBJ1-5
CDR3 DNA: TGTGCCAGCAGCCACAGGGATCAGCCCCAGCATTTT
CDR3 protein: CASSHRDQPQHF

D gene: TRBD1
clone size: NA
CDR3 length: 14
V gene: TRBV28
J gene: TRBJ2-7
CDR3 DNA: TGTGCCAGCAGTTGGGGGACAGGGCCCCGCGAGCAGTACTTC
CDR3 protein: CASSWGTGPREQYF

D gene: TRBD2
clone size: NA
CDR3 length: 16
V gene: TRBV28
J gene: TRBJ2-7
CDR3 DNA: TGTGCCAGCAGTTCCTTTACTAGCGGGAGTTATTACGAGCAGTACTTC
CDR3 protein: CASSSFTSGSYYEQYF

D gene: NA
clone size: NA
CDR3 length: 13
V gene: TRBV28
J gene: TRBJ1-1
CDR3 DNA: TGTGCCAGCAGTTCTCCCCCAGGGGCTGAAGCTTTCTTT
CDR3 protein: CASSSPPGAEAFF

D gene: TRBD1
clone size: NA
CDR3 length: 15
V gene: TRBV7-7
J gene: TRBJ2-1
CDR3 DNA: TGTGCTAGCAGCGAGGGACAGGGGATATACAATGAGCAGTTCTTC
CDR3 protein: CASSEGQGIYNEQFF

D gene: NA
clone size: NA
CDR3 length: 14
V gene: TRBV19
J gene: TRBJ1-5
CDR3 DNA: TGTGCCAGTAACAGGGCGGAACTCAATCAGCCCCAGCATTTT
CDR3 protein: CASNRAELNQPQHF

D gene: TRBD1
clone size: NA
CDR3 length: 15
V gene: TRBV7-3
J gene: TRBJ2-7
CDR3 DNA: TGTGCCAGCAGCTACTCCGGGACAGGGTCCTACGAGCAGTACTTC
CDR3 protein: CASSYSGTGSYEQYF

D gene: TRBD2
clone size: NA
CDR3 length: 19
V gene: TRBV11-2
J gene: TRBJ2-1
CDR3 DNA: TGTGCCAGCAGCTTAGATGATCGGCTAGCGGGAGGAGGATACAATGAGCAGTTCTTC
CDR3 protein: CASSLDDRLAGGGYNEQFF

D gene: NA
clone size: NA
CDR3 length: 13
V gene: TRBV6-5
J gene: TRBJ2-3
CDR3 DNA: TGTGCCAGCAGCAATTTACAGGGAGATACGCAGTATTTT
CDR3 protein: CASSNLQGDTQYF

D gene: TRBD1
clone size: NA
CDR3 length: 15
V gene: TRBV10-3
J gene: TRBJ1-4
CDR3 DNA: TGTGCCATCAGTCCGAGGGGACAGGGAGGGGAAAAACTGTTTTTT
CDR3 protein: CAISPRGQGGEKLFF

D gene: NA
clone size: few
CDR3 length: 15
V gene: TRBV20-1
J gene: TRBJ1-5
CDR3 DNA: TGCAGTGCTAGTCGCGACATCTATAGCAATCAGCCCCAGCATTTT
CDR3 protein: CSASRDIYSNQPQHF

D gene: TRBD1
clone size: NA
CDR3 length: 15
V gene: TRBV28
J gene: TRBJ1-2
CDR3 DNA: TGTGCCAGCAGTTTTTGGGGACAGGGGAACTATGGCTACACCTTC
CDR3 protein: CASSFWGQGNYGYTF

D gene: NA
clone size: NA
CDR3 length: 16
V gene: TRBV6-2/TRBV6-3
J gene: TRBJ2-7
CDR3 DNA: TGTGCCAGCAGTCCCTGGACAGCCAACCCGACCTACGAGCAGTACTTC
CDR3 protein: CASSPWTANPTYEQYF

D gene: TRBD2
clone size: NA
CDR3 length: 15
V gene: TRBV6-4
J gene: TRBJ2-2
CDR3 DNA: TGTGCCAGCAGTGAAACTAGCGCGAACACCGGGGAGCTGTTTTTT
CDR3 protein: CASSETSANTGELFF

D gene: TRBD2
clone size: NA
CDR3 length: 16
V gene: TRBV10-3
J gene: TRBJ2-1
CDR3 DNA: TGTGCCATCGCGACTAGCGCTAACAGTCCCTACAATGAGCAGTTCTTC
CDR3 protein: CAIATSANSPYNEQFF